This T cell receptor beta chain appears in the sequencing data of a study of blood T cell repertoires in COVID-19. Study in general: Samples taken during acute and convalescent COVID-19 were collected in the United States, Italy and Spain.

A COVID-19 case was met by exposed participants within 2 weeks before study entry. The CDR3 loop spans 15 amino acids. The germline V gene encodes CDR1 SGHDT and CDR2 YYEEEE. Trimming pared 5 bases from V and 7 bases from J, leaving 21 bases between. TCRdb's copy holds only in-frame clones and misses some; the assay was immunoSEQ multiplex PCR. The sample consists of a few hundred thousand clones, roughly 85% of them appearing once. Sequenced material: PBMCs or T cells enriched from blood (not recorded which). The clonotype was recovered from a woman between 50 and 59 years old who had been exposed to COVID-19. The rearrangement links TRBV5-6 to TRBJ1-2; D is uncertain. CDR3 in amino acids: CASRSLGTVLGGYTF. The CDR3 DNA reads as TGTGCCAGCAGGTCTCTCGGAACAGTGCTCGGTGGCTACACCTTC.